A single sample gave rise to the 25 T cell receptor beta chains below, sequenced in a study of blood T cell repertoires in COVID-19. The table came from immunoSEQ multiplex PCR; TCRdb's copy has only in-frame clones and leaves some out. Here the sample spans 140,000 to 150,000 clones, around four fifths being singletons. The sequenced material came from peripheral blood. Every receptor here comes from a woman in her thirties or forties with active or convalescent COVID-19.

The chain combines TRBV19 with TRBJ2-3; no reliable D call. The V gene's germline CDR1 is LNHDA and CDR2 SQIVND (reference sequence). V was shortened by 6 bases and J by 5 bases, with 18 bases between the two germline ends. The CDR3 totals 15 residues. The CDR3 region has the DNA TGTGCCAGTAGGCTTGGGCCAGGTCCACGAGATACGCAGTATTTT. Protein sequence: CASRLGPGPRDTQYF.

This chain's CDR3 is CASSRGQTNTEAFF. The CDR3 DNA sequence: TGTGCCAGCTCGCGGGGACAGACAAACACTGAAGCTTTCTTT. This chain links TRBV18 with TRBJ1-1; the match to TRBD1 covers 7 bases. The CDR3 is 14 residues long. The V segment lost 6 bases and the J segment 2 bases; nucleotides outside the gene matches: 6. Germline V lookup: CDR1 KGHSH, CDR2 LQKENI.

The chain recombines TRBV20-1 with TRBJ2-1; weak D call: TRBD1 (5 bases). Germline V lookup: CDR1 DFQATT, CDR2 SNEGSKA (reference sequence). Trimming stripped 5 bases from V and 3 bases from J, with 5 bases between. This CDR3 has 11 residues. The CDR3 loop is CSADSYNEQFF. Here the CDR3 DNA reads TGCAGTGCTGACAGCTACAATGAGCAGTTCTTC.

The chain uses TRBV28 and TRBJ2-1; 7 nucleotides line up with TRBD1. This CDR3 region has 16 residues. With V trimmed by 4 bases and J by 4 bases, 10 bases remained unmatched. Germline V gene data show CDR1 as MDHEN and CDR2 as SYDVKM. As DNA, the CDR3 is TGTGCCAGCAGTTACCTTCCGGGACAGCCTTACAATGAGCAGTTCTTC. Protein sequence: CASSYLPGQPYNEQFF.

The table lists this clone with many counts. The chain has TRBV9 and TRBJ1-5, with a weak D call TRBD1 (5 bases). Trimming took 3 bases from V and 6 from J, leaving 16 bases between them. Germline CDR1 is SGDLS and CDR2 is YYNGEE. The CDR3 consists of 15 residues. Written as DNA, the CDR3 is TGTGCCAGCAGCGGCAGTGGGGCTCCGGCTCAGCCCCAGCATTTT. Amino acid sequence: CASSGSGAPAQPQHF.

The chain couples TRBV5-6 to TRBJ2-3; D is ambiguous. Germline-derived CDR1 and CDR2 are SGHDT and YYEEEE. Trimming shortened V by 4 bases and J by 3 bases, and 3 bases separated the two germline ends. The CDR3 is made up of 11 amino acids. In nucleotides, the CDR3 is TGTGCCAGCAGCCTTACAGATACGCAGTATTTT. Translation: CASSLTDTQYF.

This clone was counted between two and nine times. This sequence joins TRBV19 and TRBJ1-4, with 10 bases that match TRBD1. J gave up 5 bases and V 3 bases, and 3 bases lay outside the gene matches. The length of the CDR3 is 15 residues. CDR1 is LNHDA and CDR2 is SQIVND in the germline V gene (reference sequence). This chain's CDR3 is CASSIWTGGNEKLFF. DNA for the CDR3: TGTGCCAGTAGTATCTGGACAGGGGGGAATGAAAAACTGTTTTTT.

This chain joins TRBV28 and TRBJ2-3; 9 bases fit TRBD2. Germline loops: CDR1 MDHEN, CDR2 SYDVKM. The CDR3 is 14 amino acids. V was clipped by 6 bases and J by 6 bases; unmatched bases: 7. The CDR3 protein is CASSRGGVLDTQYF. The CDR3 nucleotides are TGTGCCAGCAGCCGCGGGGGGGTGTTGGATACGCAGTATTTT.

The genes are TRBV5-4 and TRBJ1-4; D gene uncertain. Germline V gene data show CDR1 as SGHNT and CDR2 as YYREEE (reference sequence). This CDR3 region has 14 residues. Trimming cost V 4 bases and J 7 bases, with 14 bases left between them. CDR3 loop: CASSARDLGEKLFF. As DNA, the CDR3 is TGTGCCAGCAGCGCGCGGGATCTCGGTGAAAAACTGTTTTTT.

This clone has just a few counts. The V and J genes are TRBV28 and TRBJ1-2; D gene unclear. This CDR3 spans 14 amino acids. Per germline, CDR1 MDHEN and CDR2 SYDVKM. Trimming left V 8 bases short and J 3 bases short, with 16 bases between. CDR3 sequence reads: CASSEEGWDYGYTF. The CDR3 DNA reads TGTGCCAGCTCTGAGGAGGGCTGGGACTATGGCTACACCTTC.

The V gene is TRBV28, the J gene TRBJ1-2; 11 bases fit TRBD1. Germline CDR1 is MDHEN and CDR2 is SYDVKM. The CDR3 spans 15 residues. V dropped 5 bases and J dropped 4; count of bases not matched to a gene: 6. Written as DNA, the CDR3 is TGTGCCAGCAGTCGGACAGGGGGCGCAAGCTATGGCTACACCTTC. It yields the protein CASSRTGGASYGYTF.

CDR3 protein: CASSLAIGGAGMHQPQHF. The CDR3, as DNA: TGTGCCAGCAGCTTAGCCATCGGGGGGGCCGGGATGCACCAGCCCCAGCATTTT. The gene calls are TRBV11-2 and TRBJ1-5; the D gene is possibly TRBD1 (6 bases). Germline V CDR1 and CDR2: SGHAT, FQNNGV. CDR3 length: 18 amino acids. V lost 1 base and J 7 bases, leaving 23 bases between the germline ends. Looking up the rest from reference TRBV11-2 and TRBJ1-5 gives the full variable domain: EAGVAQSPRYKIIEKRQSVAFWCNPISGHATLYWYQQILGQGPKLLIQFQNNGVVDDSQLPKDRFSAERLKGVDSTLKIQPAKLEDSAVYLCASSLAIGGAGMHQPQHFGDGTRLSIL.

V usage is TRBV19 and J usage is TRBJ2-1, with 9 bases that match TRBD1. Germline CDR1 reads LNHDA; CDR2 reads SQIVND (reference sequence). CDR3 length: 14 amino acids. V lost 6 bases and J lost 4; bases outside the gene matches: 4. This chain's CDR3 is CASSRDRAYNEQFF. In DNA, the CDR3 is TGTGCCAGTAGCCGGGACAGGGCATACAATGAGCAGTTCTTC.

The chain recombines TRBV5-8 with TRBJ1-6; weak D call: TRBD1 (5 bases). Trimming took 1 base from V and 10 from J, leaving 21 bases between them. Germline CDR1 is SGHTS and CDR2 is YDEGEE. The CDR3 spans 17 residues. For the CDR3, the DNA is TGTGCCAGCAGCTTGAGGGATTGGACGGTGCGGGGGTCACCCCTCCACTTT. It translates to CASSLRDWTVRGSPLHF.

V gene TRBV19 combines with J gene TRBJ2-7, with 7 positions matching TRBD1. V lost 1 base and J lost 0; bases outside the gene matches: 3. Germline-derived CDR1 and CDR2 are LNHDA and SQIVND (reference sequence). The CDR3 covers 15 residues. CDR3 nucleotide sequence: TGTGCCAGTAGTATAGGGGACAGATTCTCCTACGAGCAGTACTTC. It codes for CASSIGDRFSYEQYF.

DNA for the CDR3: TGTGCCAGCAGTTACGGCCTAGCGGGAGTGGAGCAGTACTTC. It codes for CASSYGLAGVEQYF. The gene calls are TRBV6-2 or TRBV6-3 and TRBJ2-7, with TRBD2 identical over 10 bases. From germline, CDR1 is MNHEY and CDR2 SVGEGT. V lost 2 bases to trimming and J lost 7 bases; unmatched junction nucleotides: 5. There are 14 residues in the CDR3.

The chain joins TRBV10-3 to TRBJ1-1; TRBD1 matches at 8 bases. Germline loops: CDR1 ENHRY, CDR2 SYGVKD. V was clipped by 6 bases and J by 5 bases; unmatched bases: 5. The CDR3 consists of 13 residues. CDR3 loop: CAIRDRDATEAFF. In DNA, the CDR3 is TGTGCCATCAGGGACAGGGACGCTACTGAAGCTTTCTTT.

This chain uses TRBV4-1 with TRBJ1-1; D call uncertain. Germline-derived CDR1 and CDR2 are MGHRA and YSYEKL. This CDR3 contains 14 residues. The V end lost 4 bases, the J end lost 1 base, and 10 bases lay between the germline ends. CDR3 nucleotide sequence: TGCGCCAGCAGCCTCCCCGACAAGAACACTGAAGCTTTCTTT. Encoded protein: CASSLPDKNTEAFF.

The rearrangement uses TRBV5-6 and TRBJ1-1; 8 bases map to TRBD1. Germline V gene data show CDR1 as SGHDT and CDR2 as YYEEEE. The length of the CDR3 is 13 residues. Trimming cost V 1 base and J 8 bases; bases outside gene matches: 4. CDR3: CASSLPAGGEAFF. The CDR3 nucleotides are TGTGCCAGCAGCTTGCCGGCAGGGGGCGAAGCTTTCTTT.

This clone was seen just once. The chain uses TRBV6-5 and TRBJ2-1; TRBD2 agrees at 7 bases. The CDR3 covers 15 residues. Trimming cost V 2 bases and J 5 bases; bases outside gene matches: 6. CDR1 is MNHEY and CDR2 is SVGAGI in the germline V gene. The CDR3 DNA reads as TGTGCCAGCAGTTACGGGGACTACCAAAACAATGAGCAGTTCTTC. Encoded protein: CASSYGDYQNNEQFF.

J is TRBJ1-4 and V is TRBV7-9; 7 nucleotides line up with TRBD1. Germline V gene lookup returns CDR1 SEHNR and CDR2 FQNEAQ (reference sequence). There are 16 residues in the CDR3. V shed 5 bases and J 4 bases; nucleotides not matched to a gene: 10. CDR3 DNA: TGTGCCAGCAGCCCCGCACCGGGACAGAGTAATGAAAAACTGTTTTTT. This gives the protein CASSPAPGQSNEKLFF.

CDR3 coding DNA: TGCGCCAGCAGCTTGGGACAGACTCCGAACACCGGGGAGCTGTTTTTT. Its protein product is CASSLGQTPNTGELFF. The chain has TRBV5-1 and TRBJ2-2; D perhaps matches TRBD1 (5 bases). Trimming pared 0 bases from V and 0 bases from J, leaving 9 bases between. Germline CDR1 SGHRS, CDR2 YFSETQ. The CDR3 sequence is 16 residues long.

The chain joins TRBV5-1 to TRBJ2-7, with a tentative D call TRBD1 (5 bases). V lost 4 bases to trimming and J lost 3 bases, with 8 bases between them. Germline V gives CDR1 SGHRS, CDR2 YFSETQ. The length of the CDR3 is 12 residues. CDR3 bases: TGCGCCAGCAGCCCGCAGGGCTACGAGCAGTACTTC. This gives the protein CASSPQGYEQYF. The variable domain in full, completed from reference TRBV5-1 and TRBJ2-7, reads KAGVTQTPRYLIKTRGQQVTLSCSPISGHRSVSWYQQTPGQGLQFLFEYFSETQRNKGNFPGRFSGRQFSNSRSEMNVSTLELGDSALYLCASSPQGYEQYFGPGTRLTVT.

V and J are TRBV19 and TRBJ1-3; no clear D. V shed 8 bases and J shed 5 bases, with 13 bases lying between them. The CDR3 totals 13 residues. Per germline, CDR1 LNHDA and CDR2 SQIVND (reference sequence). The CDR3 here is CASCPEQRNTIYF. The CDR3, as DNA: TGTGCCAGTTGCCCGGAGCAAAGAAACACCATATATTTT.

V gene TRBV3-1 (or the pseudogene TRBV3-2) combines with J gene TRBJ1-6; D might be TRBD1 (6 bases). The CDR3 consists of 16 residues. Trimming cost V 2 bases and J 3 bases, with 11 bases left between them. Germline V gene lookup returns CDR1 LGHDT and CDR2 YNNKEL (reference sequence). Written as DNA, the CDR3 is TGTGCCAGCAGCCAACTGACAGGCCGCTATAATTCACCCCTCCACTTT. Translating it yields CASSQLTGRYNSPLHF.